This TCR beta chain is drawn from a study of CD8 T cells in Susac syndrome. CDR1 SNHLY and CDR2 FYNNEI come from the germline V gene. The germline V and J ends were trimmed by 7 bases and 0 bases, with 11 bases remaining between them. The CDR3 is made up of 14 amino acids. TCR beta sequencing covered blood CD8+ and CD4+ T cells. TEMRA cells were enriched by FACS, while CD8+ and CD4+ T cells were obtained through a negative isolation that was performed magnetically. Random-hexamer reverse transcription was applied to roughly 0.45 to 1 ug RNA. Amplification of TCR beta CDR3 used immunoSEQ multiplex PCR across 54 Vbeta and 13 Jbeta. In TCRdb, the immunoSEQ multiplex PCR reads were re-called with MiXCR into one record per CDR3 protein. The data hold some 180,000 distinct CDR3 sequences, with just under 95% observed a single time.

Sequencing was done on a sample of CD4+ T cells from PBMCs. The chain is built from TRBV2 and TRBJ2-3, with D perhaps TRBD2 (5 bases). The receptor was derived from a human donor in good health. The CDR3 sequence is CASTRDASTDTQYF. The CDR3 DNA follows: TGTGCCAGCACCCGGGATGCTAGCACAGATACGCAGTATTTT.